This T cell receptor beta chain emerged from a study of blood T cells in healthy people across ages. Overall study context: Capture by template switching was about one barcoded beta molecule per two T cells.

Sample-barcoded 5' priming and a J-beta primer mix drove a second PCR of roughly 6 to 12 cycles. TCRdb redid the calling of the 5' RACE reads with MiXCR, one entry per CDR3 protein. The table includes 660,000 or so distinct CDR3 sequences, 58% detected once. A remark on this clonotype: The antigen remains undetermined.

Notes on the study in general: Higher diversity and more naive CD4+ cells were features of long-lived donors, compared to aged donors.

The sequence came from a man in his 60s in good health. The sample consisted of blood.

The CDR3 is CSAGRLSSYNEQFF. The CDR3 DNA is TGCAGCGCAGGACGGCTAAGCTCCTACAATGAGCAGTTCTTC. The V call is TRBV29-1, the J call TRBJ2-1; no clear D. Germline V gives CDR1 SQVTM, CDR2 ANQGSEA. With 7 bases removed from V and 0 bases from J, the gap between germline ends came to 13 bases. The CDR3 runs 14 residues.